Listed here are 2 T cell receptor beta chains from one sample, sequenced in a study of CD8+ T cells in alopecia areata. Following extraction, RNA underwent reverse transcription to cDNA, which served as the sequencing template. The table came from immunoSEQ multiplex PCR; TCRdb's copy has only in-frame clones and leaves some out. The sample has some 150,000 clones; around 71% are singletons. The sample in question was CD8+ T cells sorted from blood, obtained at week 0. These receptors were collected from a human donor with alopecia areata.

The chain uses TRBV29-1 and TRBJ1-4; the D is unclear. V gave up 4 bases and J gave up 4 bases, with 13 bases separating them. CDR3 length: 14 residues. Germline V CDR1 and CDR2: SQVTM, ANQGSEA. The CDR3 reads CSVVPVDDNEKLFF. CDR3 nucleotides: TGCAGCGTTGTCCCTGTGGACGATAATGAAAAACTGTTTTTT.

In regard to this clone: Other DNA sequences from this sample encode an identical CDR3 as well. The chain carries TRBV9 and TRBJ2-3; TRBD2 agrees at 7 bases. The CDR3 is made up of 13 amino acids. With V trimmed by 3 bases and J by 6 bases, 4 bases remained unmatched. Germline V CDR1 and CDR2: SGDLS, YYNGEE. As DNA, the CDR3 is TGTGCCAGCAGCGCTAGCGGCGGCGATACGCAGTATTTT. The encoded protein is CASSASGGDTQYF. Using reference TRBV9 and TRBJ2-3 for the parts outside the CDR3, the full variable domain is DSGVTQTPKHLITATGQRVTLRCSPRSGDLSVYWYQQSLDQGLQFLIQYYNGEERAKGNILERFSAQQFPDLHSELNLSSLELGDSALYFCASSASGGDTQYFGPGTRLTVL.